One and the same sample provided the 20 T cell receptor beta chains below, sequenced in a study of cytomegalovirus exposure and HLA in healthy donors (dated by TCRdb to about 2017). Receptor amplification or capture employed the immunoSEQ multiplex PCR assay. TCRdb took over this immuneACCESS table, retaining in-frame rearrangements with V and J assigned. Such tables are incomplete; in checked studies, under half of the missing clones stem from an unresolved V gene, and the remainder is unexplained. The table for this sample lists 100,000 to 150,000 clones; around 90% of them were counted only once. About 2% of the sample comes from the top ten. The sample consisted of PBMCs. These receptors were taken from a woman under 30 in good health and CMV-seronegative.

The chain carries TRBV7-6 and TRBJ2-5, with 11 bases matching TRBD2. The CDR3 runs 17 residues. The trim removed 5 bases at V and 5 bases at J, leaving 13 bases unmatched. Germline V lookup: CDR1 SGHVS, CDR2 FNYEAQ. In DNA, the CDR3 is TGTGCCAGCAGCCCTAACCCGACTAGCGGGGCCTCGGAGACCCAGTACTTC. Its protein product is CASSPNPTSGASETQYF.

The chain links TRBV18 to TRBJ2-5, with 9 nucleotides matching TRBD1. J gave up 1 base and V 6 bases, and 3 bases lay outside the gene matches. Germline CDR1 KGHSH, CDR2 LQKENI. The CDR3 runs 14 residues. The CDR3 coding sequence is TGTGCCAGCTCCCCGGGACAGGGCCAAGAGACCCAGTACTTC. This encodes CASSPGQGQETQYF.

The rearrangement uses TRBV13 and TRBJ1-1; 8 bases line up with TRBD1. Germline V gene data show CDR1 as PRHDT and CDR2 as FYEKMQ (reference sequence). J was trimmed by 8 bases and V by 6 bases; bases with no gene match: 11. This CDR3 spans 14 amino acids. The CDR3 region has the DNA TGTGCCAGCAGTCTCCCGGGACAGGCTTTAGAAGCTTTCTTT. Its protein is CASSLPGQALEAFF.

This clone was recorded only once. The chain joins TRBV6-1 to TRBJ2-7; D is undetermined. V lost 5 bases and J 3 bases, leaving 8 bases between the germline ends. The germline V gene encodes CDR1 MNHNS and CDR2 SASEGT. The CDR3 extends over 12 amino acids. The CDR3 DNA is TGTGCCAGCAGTCAAAACGGCTACGAGCAGTACTTC. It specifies CASSQNGYEQYF.

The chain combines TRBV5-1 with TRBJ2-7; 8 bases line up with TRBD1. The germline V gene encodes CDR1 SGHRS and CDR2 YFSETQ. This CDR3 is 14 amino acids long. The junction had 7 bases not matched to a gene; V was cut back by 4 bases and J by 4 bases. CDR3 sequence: CASSGQGAVYEQYF. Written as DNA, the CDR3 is TGCGCCAGCAGCGGACAGGGCGCGGTTTACGAGCAGTACTTC.

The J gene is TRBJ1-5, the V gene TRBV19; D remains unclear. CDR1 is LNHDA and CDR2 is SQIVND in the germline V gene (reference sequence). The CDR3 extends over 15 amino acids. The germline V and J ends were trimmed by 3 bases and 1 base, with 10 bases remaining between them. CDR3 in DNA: TGTGCCAGTAGTATCGGGGAGTTCAGCAATCAGCCCCAGCATTTT. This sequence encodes CASSIGEFSNQPQHF. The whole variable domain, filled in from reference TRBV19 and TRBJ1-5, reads DGGITQSPKYLFRKEGQNVTLSCEQNLNHDAMYWYRQDPGQGLRLIYYSQIVNDFQKGDIAEGYSVSREKKESFPLTVTSAQKNPTAFYLCASSIGEFSNQPQHFGDGTRLSIL.

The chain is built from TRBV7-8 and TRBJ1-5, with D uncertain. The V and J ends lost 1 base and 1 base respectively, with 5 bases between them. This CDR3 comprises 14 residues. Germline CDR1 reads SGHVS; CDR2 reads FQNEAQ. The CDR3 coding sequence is TGTGCCAGCAGCTTAGTGGGCAGCAATCAGCCCCAGCATTTT. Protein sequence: CASSLVGSNQPQHF.

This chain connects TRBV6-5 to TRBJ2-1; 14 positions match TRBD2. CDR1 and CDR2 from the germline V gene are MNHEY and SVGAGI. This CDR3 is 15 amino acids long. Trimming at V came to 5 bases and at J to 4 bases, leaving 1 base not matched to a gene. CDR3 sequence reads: CASSGTSGSYNEQFF. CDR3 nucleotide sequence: TGTGCCAGCAGTGGGACTAGCGGGAGTTACAATGAGCAGTTCTTC.

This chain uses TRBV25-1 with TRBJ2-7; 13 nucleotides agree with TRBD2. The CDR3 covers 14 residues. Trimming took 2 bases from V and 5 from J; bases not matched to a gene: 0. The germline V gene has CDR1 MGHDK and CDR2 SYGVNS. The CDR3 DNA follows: TGTGCCAGCAGTGAAGGGACTAGCGGGAACGAGCAGTACTTC. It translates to CASSEGTSGNEQYF.

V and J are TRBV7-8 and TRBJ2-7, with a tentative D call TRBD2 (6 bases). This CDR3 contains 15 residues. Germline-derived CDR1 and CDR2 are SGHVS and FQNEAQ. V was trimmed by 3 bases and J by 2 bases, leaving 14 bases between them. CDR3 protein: CASSFTGTQTYEQYF. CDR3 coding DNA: TGTGCCAGCAGCTTTACCGGGACTCAAACCTACGAGCAGTACTTC.

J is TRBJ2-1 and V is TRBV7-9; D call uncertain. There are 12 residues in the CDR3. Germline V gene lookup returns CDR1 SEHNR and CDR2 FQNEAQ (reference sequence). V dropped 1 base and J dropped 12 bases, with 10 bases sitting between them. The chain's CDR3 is CASSLGYFRQFF. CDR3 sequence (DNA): TGTGCCAGCAGCTTAGGGTATTTTAGGCAGTTCTTC.

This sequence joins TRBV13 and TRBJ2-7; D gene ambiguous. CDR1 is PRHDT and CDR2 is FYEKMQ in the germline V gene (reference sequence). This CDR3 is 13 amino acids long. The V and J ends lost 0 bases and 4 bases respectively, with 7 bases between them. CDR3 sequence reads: CASSLGADYEQYF. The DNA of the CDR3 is TGTGCCAGCAGCTTAGGCGCGGATTACGAGCAGTACTTC.

The CDR3 nucleotides are TGTGCCAGCAGCTTATCACTACTGAGCTCCTACGAGCAGTACTTC. It is translated as CASSLSLLSSYEQYF. The rearrangement links TRBV11-1 to TRBJ2-7; D uncertain. V was clipped by 2 bases and J by 0 bases, with 11 bases between them. Germline V CDR1 and CDR2: SGHAT, FQDESV (reference sequence). The CDR3 is 15 amino acids.

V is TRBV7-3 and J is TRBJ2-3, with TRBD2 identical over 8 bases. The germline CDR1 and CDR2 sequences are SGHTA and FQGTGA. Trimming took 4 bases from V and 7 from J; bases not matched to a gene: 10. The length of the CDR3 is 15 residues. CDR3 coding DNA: TGTGCCAGCAGCTCAGCGGGAGATGGCTCGTATACGCAGTATTTT. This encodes CASSSAGDGSYTQYF.

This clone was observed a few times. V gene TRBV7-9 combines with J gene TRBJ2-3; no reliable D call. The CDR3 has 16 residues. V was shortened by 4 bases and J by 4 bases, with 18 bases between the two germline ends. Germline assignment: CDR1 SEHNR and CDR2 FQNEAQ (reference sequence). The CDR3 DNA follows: TGTGCCAGCAGCTCCCGACACGACATTGTGTCAGATACGCAGTATTTT. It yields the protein CASSSRHDIVSDTQYF.

The CDR3: CASSDTMDTEAFF. CDR3 coding DNA: TGCGCCAGCAGTGACACAATGGACACTGAAGCTTTCTTT. The chain couples TRBV10-1 to TRBJ1-1; D unclear. Trimming pared 3 bases from V and 3 bases from J, leaving 8 bases between. The germline V gene encodes CDR1 WNHNN and CDR2 SYGVQD (reference sequence). CDR3 length equals 13 residues.

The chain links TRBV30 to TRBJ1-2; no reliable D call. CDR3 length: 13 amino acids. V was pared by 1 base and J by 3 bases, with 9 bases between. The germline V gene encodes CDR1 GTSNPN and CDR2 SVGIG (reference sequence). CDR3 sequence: CAWSAGLYYGYTF. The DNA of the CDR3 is TGTGCCTGGAGTGCAGGTCTTTACTATGGCTACACCTTC.

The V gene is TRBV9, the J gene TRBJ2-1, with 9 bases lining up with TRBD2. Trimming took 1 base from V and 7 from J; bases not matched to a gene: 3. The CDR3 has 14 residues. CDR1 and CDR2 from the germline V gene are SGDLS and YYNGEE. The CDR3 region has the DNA TGTGCCAGCAGCGTATTAGCGGGAGTGAATGAGCAGTTCTTC. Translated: CASSVLAGVNEQFF. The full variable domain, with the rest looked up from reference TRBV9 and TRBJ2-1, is DSGVTQTPKHLITATGQRVTLRCSPRSGDLSVYWYQQSLDQGLQFLIQYYNGEERAKGNILERFSAQQFPDLHSELNLSSLELGDSALYFCASSVLAGVNEQFFGPGTRLTVL.

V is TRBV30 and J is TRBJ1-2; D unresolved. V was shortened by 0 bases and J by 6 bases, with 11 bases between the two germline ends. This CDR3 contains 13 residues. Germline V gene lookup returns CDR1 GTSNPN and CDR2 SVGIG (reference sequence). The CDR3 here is CAWSVAFLNGYTF. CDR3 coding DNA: TGTGCCTGGAGTGTAGCATTTCTGAATGGCTACACCTTC.

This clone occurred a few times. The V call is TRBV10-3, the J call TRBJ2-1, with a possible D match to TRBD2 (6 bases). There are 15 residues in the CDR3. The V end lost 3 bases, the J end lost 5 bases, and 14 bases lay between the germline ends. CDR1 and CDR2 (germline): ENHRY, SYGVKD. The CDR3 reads CAISDEGGRHNEQFF. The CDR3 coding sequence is TGTGCCATCAGTGATGAGGGAGGACGTCACAATGAGCAGTTCTTC.